The 30 T cell receptor beta chains below all came from one sample that was sequenced in a study of regulatory T cells in long-lasting Graves disease. This sample's time point: persistent/refractory GD, antithyroid drugs over 5 years with positive TRAb. The TCR library was prepared using RNA isolated from PBMCs. Both iRepertoire HTBI primers and Arm-PCR of CDR3 regions were used to build the TCR beta libraries. TCRdb reprocessed the multiplex PCR reads with MiXCR, giving one entry per CDR3 protein. The profile shows 360,000 or so distinct CDR3 sequences, roughly 20% of them singletons. Sequencing was performed on peripheral blood mononuclear cells (PBMCs), taken when the disease was refractory, from a patient treated with antithyroid drugs. These receptors were obtained from a middle-aged woman with Graves disease.

This clonotype was detected only a few times. V is TRBV12-3 or TRBV12-4 and J is TRBJ2-7; no reliable D call. V lost 1 base and J lost 6, with 13 bases in between. This CDR3 has 14 residues. Here the CDR3 DNA reads TGTGCCAGCAGTTTAGTGGCCCCAGTAACCGAGCAGTACTTC. It is translated as CASSLVAPVTEQYF.

The chain links TRBV7-9 to TRBJ1-2; maybe TRBD1 (6 bases). The CDR3 contains 15 residues. Germline V gene sequence: CDR1 SEHNR, CDR2 FQNEAQ (reference sequence). V lost 5 bases and J 0 bases, leaving 13 bases between the germline ends. The CDR3 is CASSHRTAPNYGYTF. The CDR3 bases are TGTGCCAGCAGCCACCGGACAGCGCCTAACTATGGCTACACCTTC.

This clonotype occurred a few times. This chain uses TRBV28 with TRBJ2-3; the D gene is possibly TRBD1 (6 bases). CDR1 is MDHEN and CDR2 is SYDVKM in the germline V gene. V shed 7 bases and J shed 6 bases, with 17 bases lying between them. CDR3 length equals 14 residues. The CDR3 loop is CASKLGGAEDTQYF. CDR3 in DNA: TGTGCCAGCAAGCTTGGGGGCGCTGAGGATACGCAGTATTTT.

Only one count was recorded for this clonotype. The chain couples TRBV5-1 to TRBJ2-1; 10 nucleotides align to TRBD2. Germline values: CDR1 SGHRS, CDR2 YFSETQ. The trim removed 0 bases at V and 7 bases at J, leaving 10 bases unmatched. This CDR3 has 17 amino acids. CDR3 sequence reads: CASSLGAAGGHLNEQFF. CDR3 DNA sequence: TGCGCCAGCAGCTTGGGAGCAGCGGGAGGGCATCTGAATGAGCAGTTCTTC.

This clonotype was counted only a few times. The chain employs TRBV5-1 and TRBJ2-2; 8 bases fit TRBD1. CDR1 and CDR2 from the germline V gene are SGHRS and YFSETQ. With V trimmed by 2 bases and J by 2 bases, 8 bases remained unmatched. CDR3 length equals 17 residues. DNA of the CDR3: TGCGCCAGCAGCTTACTACTCAGGGGGCTTAACACCGGGGAGCTGTTTTTT. This gives the protein CASSLLLRGLNTGELFF.

This clonotype showed up just a few times. The chain is built from TRBV20-1 and TRBJ2-3; D is unresolved. Germline-derived CDR1 and CDR2 are DFQATT and SNEGSKA (reference sequence). Trimming cost V 5 bases and J 6 bases, with 12 bases left between them. CDR3 length: 12 amino acids. The CDR3 sequence is CSAPSAGDTQYF. CDR3 nucleotides: TGCAGTGCTCCGTCTGCTGGTGATACGCAGTATTTT.

The V and J genes are TRBV28 and TRBJ2-3; D is possibly TRBD2 (6 bases). The CDR3 runs to 16 residues. V was clipped by 4 bases and J by 2 bases, with 16 bases between them. Germline values: CDR1 MDHEN, CDR2 SYDVKM. CDR3 bases: TGTGCCAGCAGTTGGGCAGGTGGGGGGTTCACAGATACGCAGTATTTT. It specifies CASSWAGGGFTDTQYF. Looking up the rest from reference TRBV28 and TRBJ2-3 gives the full variable domain: DVKVTQSSRYLVKRTGEKVFLECVQDMDHENMFWYRQDPGLGLRLIYFSYDVKMKEKGDIPEGYSVSREKKERFSLILESASTNQTSMYLCASSWAGGGFTDTQYFGPGTRLTVL.

The chain links TRBV20-1 to TRBJ1-6; the D gene is possibly TRBD1 (6 bases). This CDR3 region has 17 residues. CDR1 and CDR2 (germline): DFQATT, SNEGSKA (reference sequence). Trimming left V 5 bases short and J 1 base short, with 18 bases between. CDR3 sequence: CSALDRKKGSYNSPLHF. DNA of the CDR3: TGCAGTGCTCTCGACAGGAAGAAAGGGTCCTATAATTCACCCCTCCACTTT.

This rearrangement joins TRBV9 to TRBJ1-2, with TRBD1 matching 7 bases. The CDR3 is 15 amino acids. From germline, CDR1 is SGDLS and CDR2 YYNGEE. After removal of 0 bases from V and 3 bases from J, the junction contained 5 bases not matched to a gene. The CDR3 spells CASSVGDREDYGYTF. The DNA of the CDR3 is TGTGCCAGCAGCGTAGGCGACAGGGAAGACTATGGCTACACCTTC.

Only a few counts were recorded for this clonotype. The chain recombines TRBV9 with TRBJ2-6; 8 positions agree with TRBD2. CDR1 is SGDLS, CDR2 YYNGEE, per germline. After removal of 7 bases from V and 1 base from J, the junction contained 10 bases not matched to a gene. The CDR3 extends over 17 amino acids. The CDR3 loop reads CASGEVAGFSGANVLTF. CDR3 in DNA: TGTGCCAGCGGCGAGGTAGCGGGGTTTTCTGGGGCCAACGTCCTGACTTTC.

This clonotype was seen many times. This sequence joins TRBV28 and TRBJ2-7; a possible D gene is TRBD2 (6 bases). Germline V CDR1 and CDR2: MDHEN, SYDVKM. Trimming pared 5 bases from V and 4 bases from J, leaving 24 bases between. The CDR3 contains 17 residues. CDR3 coding DNA: TGTGCCAGCAGTAGGGTCCAGTTTCCGGACTATTCATACGAGCAGTACTTC. Translation: CASSRVQFPDYSYEQYF. The variable domain in full, with the rest retrieved from reference TRBV28 and TRBJ2-7, is DVKVTQSSRYLVKRTGEKVFLECVQDMDHENMFWYRQDPGLGLRLIYFSYDVKMKEKGDIPEGYSVSREKKERFSLILESASTNQTSMYLCASSRVQFPDYSYEQYFGPGTRLTVT.

V and J are TRBV12-3 or TRBV12-4 and TRBJ2-2; a possible D gene is TRBD1 (6 bases). There are 15 residues in the CDR3. Trimming stripped 9 bases from V and 3 bases from J, with 17 bases between. The DNA of the CDR3 is TGTGCCAGTCTCCCAGGGGACCGAGACACCGGGGAGCTGTTTTTT. Translating it yields CASLPGDRDTGELFF.

The sample holds many counts of this clonotype. V is TRBV12-3 or TRBV12-4 and J is TRBJ1-1; a weak D match, TRBD1 (5 bases). The CDR3 runs to 13 residues. Deletions cut 5 bases from V and 1 base from J, with 8 bases between. DNA of the CDR3: TGTGCCAGCAGTCCTACAGGGAACACTGAAGCTTTCTTT. Protein product: CASSPTGNTEAFF.

The chain employs TRBV20-1 and TRBJ2-2; 12 bases match TRBD2. V lost 4 bases to trimming and J lost 6 bases; unmatched junction nucleotides: 6. The CDR3 extends over 15 amino acids. Per germline, CDR1 DFQATT and CDR2 SNEGSKA (reference sequence). The CDR3 here is CSATSSGRAPGELFF. In nucleotides, the CDR3 is TGCAGTGCTACATCTAGCGGGAGGGCCCCCGGGGAGCTGTTTTTT.

On this clonotype: A read error is likely here: a far larger clone is one base away. This chain joins TRBV2 and TRBJ1-1; D may be TRBD1 (5 bases). Per the germline V gene, CDR1 is SNHLY and CDR2 is FYNNEI. The V end lost 6 bases, the J end lost 2 bases, and 19 bases lay between the germline ends. This CDR3 has 16 amino acids. For the CDR3, the DNA is TGTGCCAGCAGCACGCCCAGGGCAGGAAGCAACACTGAAGCTTTCTTT. It is translated as CASSTPRAGSNTEAFF. The full variable domain, rest sourced from reference TRBV2 and TRBJ1-1, is EPEVTQTPSHQVTQMGQEVILRCVPISNHLYFYWYRQILGQKVEFLVSFYNNEISEKSEIFDDQFSVERPDGSNFTLKIRSTKLEDSAMYFCASSTPRAGSNTEAFFGQGTRLTVV.

This clonotype has just a few counts. The chain links TRBV29-1 to TRBJ1-6, with no clear D. The CDR3 runs to 13 residues. The V gene lost 4 bases and the J gene lost 6 bases, with 10 bases spanning the gap. CDR1 SQVTM and CDR2 ANQGSEA come from the germline V gene. The CDR3 DNA sequence: TGCAGCGTTGCCAATGAGGTTAATTCACCCCTCCACTTT. Encoded protein: CSVANEVNSPLHF.

CDR3 amino acids: CASSFPLTGGQETQYF. As DNA, the CDR3 is TGTGCCAGCAGCTTTCCCCTGACAGGGGGCCAAGAGACCCAGTACTTC. This chain joins TRBV7-9 and TRBJ2-5; 9 bases fit TRBD1. With 3 bases clipped from V and 1 base from J, the junction kept 6 bases outside the gene matches. Germline lookup yields CDR1 SEHNR and CDR2 FQNEAQ (reference sequence). This CDR3 is 16 amino acids long. Full variable domain (outside the CDR3, taken from reference TRBV7-9 and TRBJ2-5): DTGVSQNPRHKITKRGQNVTFRCDPISEHNRLYWYRQTLGQGPEFLTYFQNEAQLEKSRLLSDRFSAERPKGSFSTLEIQRTEQGDSAMYLCASSFPLTGGQETQYFGPGTRLLVL.

The chain has TRBV2 and TRBJ2-3, with D uncertain. The CDR3 is made up of 16 amino acids. The germline V gene encodes CDR1 SNHLY and CDR2 FYNNEI. V lost 3 bases and J lost 0, with 13 bases in between. CDR3 region: CASSDRADYSTDTQYF. The CDR3 DNA follows: TGTGCCAGCAGTGATCGGGCAGATTATAGCACAGATACGCAGTATTTT. The entire variable domain, with the rest obtained from reference TRBV2 and TRBJ2-3, is as follows: EPEVTQTPSHQVTQMGQEVILRCVPISNHLYFYWYRQILGQKVEFLVSFYNNEISEKSEIFDDQFSVERPDGSNFTLKIRSTKLEDSAMYFCASSDRADYSTDTQYFGPGTRLTVL.

J is TRBJ1-2 and V is TRBV6-1; D is uncertain. With 5 bases removed from V and 5 bases from J, the gap between germline ends came to 15 bases. Germline CDR1 MNHNS, CDR2 SASEGT. This CDR3 comprises 14 residues. CDR3 sequence (DNA): TGTGCCAGCAGTCTGGACGGGCTAAGTTATGGCTACACCTTC. It is translated as CASSLDGLSYGYTF.

V usage is TRBV28 and J usage is TRBJ2-5; 10 nucleotides align to TRBD1. Germline lookup yields CDR1 MDHEN and CDR2 SYDVKM. V gave up 6 bases and J gave up 2 bases; unmatched junction bases: 9. The CDR3 runs to 16 residues. For the CDR3, the DNA is TGTGCCAGCAGCTCCGGGACAGGGGCAAAACAAGAGACCCAGTACTTC. Protein: CASSSGTGAKQETQYF.

This clonotype was counted a few times. The genes are TRBV5-5 and TRBJ2-2; D is possibly TRBD2 (5 bases). This CDR3 has 18 amino acids. Germline loops: CDR1 SGHKS, CDR2 YYEKEE (reference sequence). Trimming left V 4 bases short and J 7 bases short, with 26 bases between. In nucleotides, the CDR3 is TGTGCCAGCAGCCTGGACCCCGTGGACTCCTTCTACATCGGGGAGCTGTTTTTT. Translated: CASSLDPVDSFYIGELFF.

This clonotype was seen many times. The chain is built from TRBV28 and TRBJ2-5; D call uncertain. CDR1 and CDR2 from the germline V gene are MDHEN and SYDVKM. Trimming took off 3 bases at V and 3 bases at J, with 14 bases between the two ends. This CDR3 contains 15 residues. CDR3 sequence: CASSLFDPREETQYF. The CDR3 coding sequence is TGTGCCAGCAGTTTGTTTGATCCAAGAGAAGAGACCCAGTACTTC. Supplemented by reference TRBV28 and TRBJ2-5, the full variable domain reads DVKVTQSSRYLVKRTGEKVFLECVQDMDHENMFWYRQDPGLGLRLIYFSYDVKMKEKGDIPEGYSVSREKKERFSLILESASTNQTSMYLCASSLFDPREETQYFGPGTRLLVL.

This clonotype came up many times. The chain links TRBV11-2 to TRBJ2-7, with TRBD1 matching over 7 bases. The CDR3 sequence is 13 residues long. Germline CDR1 reads SGHAT; CDR2 reads FQNNGV. Trimming at V came to 5 bases and at J to 3 bases, leaving 4 bases not matched to a gene. CDR3 region: CASSDRVFYEQYF. In DNA, the CDR3 is TGTGCCAGCAGCGACAGGGTTTTCTACGAGCAGTACTTC. The whole variable domain, filled in from reference TRBV11-2 and TRBJ2-7, reads EAGVAQSPRYKIIEKRQSVAFWCNPISGHATLYWYQQILGQGPKLLIQFQNNGVVDDSQLPKDRFSAERLKGVDSTLKIQPAKLEDSAVYLCASSDRVFYEQYFGPGTRLTVT.

Only a few counts were recorded for this clonotype. This chain connects TRBV28 to TRBJ1-1; TRBD1 is a possible D gene (5 bases). With 4 bases removed from V and 0 bases from J, the gap between germline ends came to 12 bases. The CDR3 extends over 15 amino acids. Per the germline V gene, CDR1 is MDHEN and CDR2 is SYDVKM. The CDR3 here is CASSSLQEVNTEAFF. The CDR3 DNA sequence: TGTGCCAGCAGTTCCCTACAGGAGGTGAACACTGAAGCTTTCTTT. Full variable domain (missing parts from reference TRBV28 and TRBJ1-1): DVKVTQSSRYLVKRTGEKVFLECVQDMDHENMFWYRQDPGLGLRLIYFSYDVKMKEKGDIPEGYSVSREKKERFSLILESASTNQTSMYLCASSSLQEVNTEAFFGQGTRLTVV.

This clonotype turned up a few times. The V gene is TRBV24-1, the J gene TRBJ2-1, with TRBD1 identical over 9 bases. Losses at the gene ends were 4 bases for V and 13 bases for J; bases not matched to a gene: 10. CDR1 and CDR2 from the germline V gene are KGHDR and SFDVKD. The CDR3 is 14 residues long. DNA of the CDR3: TGTGCCACCAGTGACCACCCCGACAGGGGGGAACAGTTCTTC. Protein sequence: CATSDHPDRGEQFF.

The rearrangement links TRBV28 to TRBJ2-7; D may be TRBD1 (6 bases). Germline values: CDR1 MDHEN, CDR2 SYDVKM. V lost 4 bases to trimming and J lost 2 bases, with 15 bases between them. The CDR3 consists of 15 residues. The CDR3 DNA reads as TGTGCCAGCAGTTCCCCGGACAGATTTCCCTACGAGCAGTACTTC. Residues: CASSSPDRFPYEQYF.

The CDR3 here is CASSPPGLAGGHEQFF. The CDR3 DNA reads TGTGCCAGTAGTCCGCCGGGGCTAGCGGGAGGCCATGAGCAGTTCTTC. This sequence joins TRBV11-2 and TRBJ2-1; 11 bases fit TRBD2. CDR1 is SGHAT, CDR2 FQNNGV, per germline. V shed 9 bases and J 8 bases; nucleotides not matched to a gene: 15. The CDR3 consists of 16 residues.

The count of this clonotype is one. This chain joins TRBV18 and TRBJ2-7; TRBD2 might be the D (6 bases). CDR3 size: 14 residues. CDR1 is KGHSH, CDR2 LQKENI, per germline. V gave up 5 bases and J gave up 3 bases, with 14 bases separating them. The CDR3 protein is CASSKMEGHYEQYF. CDR3 DNA: TGTGCCAGCTCAAAAATGGAGGGCCACTACGAGCAGTACTTC.

This chain connects TRBV2 to TRBJ2-3; no definite D call. The CDR3 has 17 amino acids. The germline gives CDR1 SNHLY, CDR2 FYNNEI. Between the trimmed V and J ends, which lost 6 bases and 0 bases, there was a span of 19 bases. The CDR3 region has the DNA TGTGCCAGCAGAAAATCAATCAGCATCCCTAGCACAGATACGCAGTATTTT. This gives the protein CASRKSISIPSTDTQYF.

The chain carries TRBV28 and TRBJ1-4, with a tentative D call TRBD1 (6 bases). The CDR3 loop spans 12 amino acids. Deletions cut 8 bases from V and 7 bases from J, with 11 bases between. Germline V gene data show CDR1 as MDHEN and CDR2 as SYDVKM. CDR3: CASAGGVEKLFF. CDR3 in DNA: TGTGCCAGCGCCGGGGGCGTTGAAAAACTGTTTTTT.